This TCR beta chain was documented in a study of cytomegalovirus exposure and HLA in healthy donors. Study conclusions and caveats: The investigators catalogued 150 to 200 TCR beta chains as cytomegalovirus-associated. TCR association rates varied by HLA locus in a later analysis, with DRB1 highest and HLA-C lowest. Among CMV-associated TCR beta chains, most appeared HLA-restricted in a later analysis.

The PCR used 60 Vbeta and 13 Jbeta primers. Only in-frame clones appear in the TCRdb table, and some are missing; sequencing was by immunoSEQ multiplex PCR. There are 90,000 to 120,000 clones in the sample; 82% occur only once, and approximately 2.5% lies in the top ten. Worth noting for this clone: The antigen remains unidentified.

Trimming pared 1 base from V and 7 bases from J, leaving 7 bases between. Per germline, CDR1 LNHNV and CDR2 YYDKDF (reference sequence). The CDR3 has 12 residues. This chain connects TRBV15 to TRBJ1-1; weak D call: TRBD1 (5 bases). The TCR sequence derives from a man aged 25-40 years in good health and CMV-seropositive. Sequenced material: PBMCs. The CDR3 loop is CATSRGGVEAFF. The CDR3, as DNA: TGTGCCACCAGCAGAGGGGGGGTTGAAGCTTTCTTT. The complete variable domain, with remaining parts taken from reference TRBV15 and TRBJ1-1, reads DAMVIQNPRYQVTQFGKPVTLSCSQTLNHNVMYWYQQKSSQAPKLLFHYYDKDFNNEADTPDNFQSRRPNTSFCFLDIRSPGLGDTAMYLCATSRGGVEAFFGQGTRLTVV.